This T cell receptor beta chain was found in a study of blood T cell repertoires in COVID-19. Study background: COVID-19 samples from acute and convalescent phases originated in the United States, Italy and Spain. From T cells, B-cell-depleted T cells, or PBMCs came the material, which was cDNA or gDNA.

The CDR3 is 13 amino acids. CDR1 is ENHRY and CDR2 is SYGVKD in the germline V gene. Trimming took off 6 bases at V and 4 bases at J, with 12 bases between the two ends. Authors' processing steps: The authors estimated nucleated cell counts from reference gene primer amplification. Profiling relied on immunoSEQ multiplex PCR, and the TCRdb table lists in-frame clones only, not all of them. Clonal size and the V and J genes are those of that table, whereas D and trimming came from the DNA. Of just under 250,000 clones listed, 70% to 90% are singletons. This receptor was obtained from a woman in her 30s who had recovered from COVID-19. Sequencing was carried out using peripheral blood. The gene calls are TRBV10-3 and TRBJ1-1; a possible D gene is TRBD1 (5 bases). Here the CDR3 DNA reads TGTGCCATCAGCCAGGGTTATGGCACTGAAGCTTTCTTT. Translation: CAISQGYGTEAFF.